The TCR beta chain described here comes from a study of T cell responses to AZD1222 COVID-19 vaccine. Overall study findings and caveats: Scientists sampled the repertoires only once the peak T cell response had passed. Unmutated variant regions reportedly attract nearly half of all spike-specific TCRs. Following two doses of AZD1222, Spike-specific TCR breadth and depth rose.

Assay used: immunoSEQ multiplex PCR; TCRdb lists only in-frame clones, some missing. The data show 95,000 to 150,000 clones, with 88% seen just once and 4% to 5.5% held by the top ten. In regard to this clone: The antigen is undetermined.

The CDR3 is 13 amino acids. CDR1 and CDR2 from the germline V gene are MNHNY and SVGAGI (reference sequence). The V and J ends lost 2 bases and 5 bases respectively, with 7 bases between them. The V call is TRBV6-6, the J call TRBJ2-1; D gene uncertain. The clonotype originates from an adult in good health. The sample here was peripheral blood, taken on day 0 of AZD1222 vaccination. The CDR3 sequence: CASSYRENNEQFF. The DNA of the CDR3 is TGTGCCAGCAGTTACCGCGAAAACAATGAGCAGTTCTTC.